The 21 T cell receptor beta chains reported below all come from one sample, sequenced in a study of blood T cell repertoires in COVID-19. The repertoire was sequenced with immunoSEQ multiplex PCR; TCRdb's copy has only in-frame clones and lacks some. Of about 82,000 clones detected, 75% to 90% appear once; the ten largest clones hold approximately 12%. The sequencing sample was made of peripheral blood. Receptors were obtained from a woman aged 40 to 49 with active or convalescent COVID-19.

V usage is TRBV7-9 and J usage is TRBJ1-3; possibly TRBD1 for D (5 bases). Germline V gene data show CDR1 as SEHNR and CDR2 as FQNEAQ (reference sequence). The CDR3 has 15 amino acids. V lost 0 bases and J lost 4, with 10 bases in between. As DNA, the CDR3 is TGTGCCAGCAGCTTAGCGCAGGGATCAGGAAACACCATATATTTT. It translates to CASSLAQGSGNTIYF.

The chain uses TRBV12-5 and TRBJ2-5, with 9 positions matching TRBD1. There are 13 residues in the CDR3. The germline V gene encodes CDR1 LGHNT and CDR2 FRNRAP. The ends lost 9 bases at V and 4 bases at J; junction bases unmatched: 6. CDR3 protein: CASRSGQGETQYF. Here the CDR3 DNA reads TGTGCTAGCCGCTCGGGACAGGGAGAGACCCAGTACTTC. The full variable domain, in which reference TRBV12-5 and TRBJ2-5 provide the parts outside the CDR3, is DARVTQTPRHKVTEMGQEVTMRCQPILGHNTVFWYRQTMMQGLELLAYFRNRAPLDDSGMPKDRFSAEMPDATLATLKIQPSEPRDSAVYFCASRSGQGETQYFGPGTRLLVL.

This sequence joins TRBV6-6 and TRBJ2-7, with 9 positions matching TRBD1. The CDR3 spans 15 residues. The trim removed 4 bases at V and 1 base at J, leaving 5 bases unmatched. The germline V gene has CDR1 MNHNY and CDR2 SVGAGI (reference sequence). The CDR3 is CASSSWTGVSYEQYF. The CDR3 DNA is TGTGCCAGCAGTTCTTGGACAGGGGTATCCTACGAGCAGTACTTC.

This chain links TRBV19 with TRBJ2-5, with 8 bases that match TRBD1. V shed 3 bases, J shed 5 bases, and the junction held 5 bases outside the gene matches. Germline V gene data show CDR1 as LNHDA and CDR2 as SQIVND (reference sequence). The CDR3 runs 14 residues. The DNA of the CDR3 is TGTGCCAGTAGTATCGGACAGGGTTTCGAGACCCAGTACTTC. Translating it yields CASSIGQGFETQYF.

The chain couples TRBV6-5 to TRBJ2-5; D gene ambiguous. Trimming left V 8 bases short and J 3 bases short, with 16 bases between. CDR3 length equals 14 residues. The V gene's germline CDR1 is MNHEY and CDR2 SVGAGI. CDR3 region: CASGHSTMKETQYF. DNA of the CDR3: TGTGCCAGCGGGCACTCAACGATGAAAGAGACCCAGTACTTC.

V gene TRBV11-3 combines with J gene TRBJ2-3; 10 bases agree with TRBD2. V was clipped by 7 bases and J by 1 base; unmatched bases: 2. Looked up from germline, CDR1 is SGHNT and CDR2 is YENEEA. This CDR3 is 14 amino acids long. CDR3 DNA: TGTGCCAGCACCGGGACTAGCGGCACAGATACGCAGTATTTT. It codes for CASTGTSGTDTQYF.

The chain combines TRBV10-3 with TRBJ2-2; D remains unclear. Trimming shortened V by 7 bases and J by 1 base, and 7 bases separated the two germline ends. Germline V gene sequence: CDR1 ENHRY, CDR2 SYGVKD. The CDR3 consists of 13 residues. CDR3: CAITPGNTGELFF. The CDR3 DNA is TGTGCCATCACACCGGGGAACACCGGGGAGCTGTTTTTT.

This chain uses TRBV2 with TRBJ2-7; TRBD2 aligns across 7 bases. The trim removed 7 bases at V and 3 bases at J, leaving 9 bases unmatched. CDR1 and CDR2 (germline): SNHLY, FYNNEI. The CDR3 is 14 amino acids. The CDR3 here is CASTIGDYLYEQYF. The CDR3 nucleotides read TGTGCCAGCACTATAGGGGACTACCTCTACGAGCAGTACTTC.

The rearrangement joins TRBV5-1 to TRBJ2-3, with TRBD1 as a possible D gene (6 bases). The CDR3 loop spans 16 amino acids. Germline lookup yields CDR1 SGHRS and CDR2 YFSETQ. Trimming left V 0 bases short and J 2 bases short, with 13 bases between. The CDR3: CASSLAVGHVTDTQYF. CDR3 in DNA: TGCGCCAGCAGCTTGGCCGTGGGACACGTCACAGATACGCAGTATTTT.

J is TRBJ2-3 and V is TRBV10-3, with TRBD2 matching 9 bases. This CDR3 is built from 14 residues. Germline values: CDR1 ENHRY, CDR2 SYGVKD. V was pared by 4 bases and J by 1 base, with 0 bases of the junction left unmatched. In DNA form, the CDR3 reads TGTGCCATCAGTGGACTAGCGGGCACAGATACGCAGTATTTT. This codes for CAISGLAGTDTQYF.

This sequence joins TRBV18 and TRBJ1-1; no definite D call. The CDR3 covers 16 residues. Germline V CDR1 and CDR2: KGHSH, LQKENI. The ends were cut back, 0 bases at V and 3 bases at J, with 14 bases in the middle. The CDR3 DNA is TGTGCCAGCTCACCACCGGAGGGCCTCAGGCACACTGAAGCTTTCTTT. Encoded protein: CASSPPEGLRHTEAFF.

The count of this clone is one. V gene TRBV28 combines with J gene TRBJ2-7; 11 positions match TRBD2. Germline CDR1 MDHEN, CDR2 SYDVKM. The ends lost 6 bases at V and 5 bases at J; junction bases unmatched: 12. The CDR3 contains 16 residues. The CDR3 spells CASSRSSLAGEDEQYF. CDR3 DNA: TGTGCCAGCAGCCGCTCCTCACTAGCGGGAGAGGACGAGCAGTACTTC. Filled out from reference TRBV28 and TRBJ2-7, the complete variable domain reads DVKVTQSSRYLVKRTGEKVFLECVQDMDHENMFWYRQDPGLGLRLIYFSYDVKMKEKGDIPEGYSVSREKKERFSLILESASTNQTSMYLCASSRSSLAGEDEQYFGPGTRLTVT.

V usage is TRBV7-2 and J usage is TRBJ2-7; the match to TRBD2 covers 14 bases. The CDR3 contains 15 residues. Trimming at V came to 5 bases and at J to 5 bases, leaving 5 bases not matched to a gene. The germline CDR1 and CDR2 sequences are SGHTA and FQGNSA. The CDR3 reads CASSPLGLAGDEQYF. CDR3 DNA sequence: TGTGCCAGCAGCCCCCTGGGACTAGCGGGGGACGAGCAGTACTTC.

The chain couples TRBV28 to TRBJ1-4, with D hard to call. The V end was cut by 6 bases, the J end by 4 bases, with 9 bases between. Germline V gene data show CDR1 as MDHEN and CDR2 as SYDVKM. CDR3 size: 13 residues. The CDR3 region is CASRDNLNEKLFF. CDR3 nucleotides: TGTGCCAGCAGAGACAACCTTAATGAAAAACTGTTTTTT.

The chain has TRBV10-1 and TRBJ2-7; D perhaps matches TRBD1 (5 bases). The CDR3 has 14 residues. V was cut by 3 bases and J by 4 bases, with 13 bases left in between. The V gene's germline CDR1 is WNHNN and CDR2 SYGVQD (reference sequence). The CDR3 protein is CASSEGQGRYEQYF. The CDR3 coding sequence is TGCGCCAGCAGTGAAGGCCAGGGCAGGTACGAGCAGTACTTC.

Only one count was recorded for this clone. The chain carries TRBV7-9 and TRBJ2-5; tentative D call: TRBD1 (5 bases). The V gene lost 1 base and the J gene lost 2 bases, with 20 bases spanning the gap. This CDR3 spans 18 amino acids. Germline CDR1 and CDR2: SEHNR and FQNEAQ (reference sequence). CDR3 amino acids: CASSLGDRGNRPQETQYF. CDR3 DNA sequence: TGTGCCAGCAGCTTAGGGGATAGGGGCAACAGACCTCAAGAGACCCAGTACTTC.

The chain recombines TRBV27 with TRBJ2-1, with 9 positions matching TRBD2. Germline CDR1 is MNHEY and CDR2 is SMNVEV (reference sequence). Trimming cost V 3 bases and J 6 bases; bases outside gene matches: 6. The CDR3 length is 15 residues. The CDR3 DNA is TGTGCCAGCAGTTTTCTAGCGGGGAGGTCCAATGAGCAGTTCTTC. Amino acids: CASSFLAGRSNEQFF.

This clone was detected a few times. This rearrangement joins TRBV5-1 to TRBJ2-7, with a tentative D call TRBD2 (6 bases). V was trimmed by 4 bases and J by 1 base, leaving 9 bases between them. Germline CDR1 SGHRS, CDR2 YFSETQ. The CDR3 spans 13 residues. DNA of the CDR3: TGCGCCAGCAGCAGGGGACTGTCCTACGAGCAGTACTTC. Its protein product is CASSRGLSYEQYF. The full variable domain, rest sourced from reference TRBV5-1 and TRBJ2-7, is KAGVTQTPRYLIKTRGQQVTLSCSPISGHRSVSWYQQTPGQGLQFLFEYFSETQRNKGNFPGRFSGRQFSNSRSEMNVSTLELGDSALYLCASSRGLSYEQYFGPGTRLTVT.

V is TRBV4-3 and J is TRBJ2-1; the match to TRBD2 covers 10 bases. The CDR3 sequence is 15 residues long. Germline CDR1 reads LGHNA; CDR2 reads YSLEER. V was pared by 1 base and J by 4 bases, with 1 base of the junction left unmatched. The CDR3 DNA sequence: TGCGCCAGCAGCCAAGTAGCGGGGGGATACAATGAGCAGTTCTTC. Amino acids: CASSQVAGGYNEQFF.

The chain has TRBV4-1 and TRBJ1-5; 8 bases line up with TRBD1. Germline trimming cut 4 bases from V and 4 bases from J; bases unmatched to any gene: 6. The CDR3 runs 15 residues. Germline V lookup: CDR1 MGHRA, CDR2 YSYEKL. The CDR3 protein is CASSPIDRGNQPQHF. The CDR3 DNA follows: TGCGCCAGCAGCCCGATCGACAGGGGTAATCAGCCCCAGCATTTT.

The rearrangement joins TRBV27 to TRBJ1-5, with 8 bases aligning to TRBD1. CDR1 and CDR2 from the germline V gene are MNHEY and SMNVEV (reference sequence). The junction had 7 bases not matched to a gene; V was cut back by 6 bases and J by 6 bases. The CDR3 sequence is 14 residues long. The CDR3 bases are TGTGCCAGCAGAACAGGGGGAGGCGGTCAGCCCCAGCATTTT. Its translation: CASRTGGGGQPQHF.